These 10 T cell receptor beta chains came from one sample sequenced in a study of blood T cell repertoires in COVID-19. Only in-frame clones appear in the TCRdb table, and some are missing; sequencing was by immunoSEQ multiplex PCR. The table has 110,000 to 150,000 clones, about nine tenths seen once. Source material: PBMCs or T cells enriched from blood (not recorded which). The receptors derive from a man in his fifties or sixties who had recovered from COVID-19.

The gene calls are TRBV7-9 and TRBJ2-3; D is perhaps TRBD2 (5 bases). This CDR3 spans 14 amino acids. Germline loops: CDR1 SEHNR, CDR2 FQNEAQ (reference sequence). V gave up 2 bases and J gave up 1 base, with 7 bases separating them. Here the CDR3 DNA reads TGTGCCAGCAGCTTATCAGCGGGCACAGATACGCAGTATTTT. Translation gives CASSLSAGTDTQYF. The entire variable domain, with the rest obtained from reference TRBV7-9 and TRBJ2-3, is as follows: DTGVSQNPRHKITKRGQNVTFRCDPISEHNRLYWYRQTLGQGPEFLTYFQNEAQLEKSRLLSDRFSAERPKGSFSTLEIQRTEQGDSAMYLCASSLSAGTDTQYFGPGTRLTVL.

This clone was seen only a few times. The V call is TRBV18, the J call TRBJ1-1; TRBD1 matches 7 bases. V lost 1 base and J lost 8; bases outside the gene matches: 1. This CDR3 spans 12 amino acids. CDR1 is KGHSH, CDR2 LQKENI, per germline. CDR3 in amino acids: CASSPQGAEAFF. The CDR3 region has the DNA TGTGCCAGCTCACCACAGGGGGCCGAAGCTTTCTTT.

The V and J genes are TRBV5-8 and TRBJ1-6; D ambiguous. Germline-derived CDR1 and CDR2 are SGHTS and YDEGEE. CDR3 size: 12 residues. Trimming removed 2 bases at V and 11 bases at J, with 8 bases between. Written as DNA, the CDR3 is TGTGCCAGCAGCTTCCCATCGGCACCCCTCCACTTT. Residues: CASSFPSAPLHF.

The chain uses TRBV9 and TRBJ2-1; 8 nucleotides line up with TRBD2. The junction had 5 bases not matched to a gene; V was cut back by 0 bases and J by 3 bases. Germline lookup yields CDR1 SGDLS and CDR2 YYNGEE. The CDR3 is 16 residues long. This CDR3 is CASSVGNSGIYNEQFF. The CDR3 coding sequence is TGTGCCAGCAGCGTAGGAAATAGCGGGATCTACAATGAGCAGTTCTTC.

This clone was picked up one time. The chain recombines TRBV5-6 with TRBJ1-1; D possibly corresponds to TRBD1 (5 bases). This CDR3 spans 15 amino acids. Germline CDR1 reads SGHDT; CDR2 reads YYEEEE. The V gene lost 5 bases and the J gene lost 4 bases, with 18 bases spanning the gap. DNA of the CDR3: TGTGCCAGCAGAGGCTACAGAGCCGGGGGCACTGAAGCTTTCTTT. It codes for CASRGYRAGGTEAFF.

This clone occurred once. The rearrangement links TRBV19 to TRBJ1-3; 8 positions agree with TRBD1. Trimming cost V 4 bases and J 2 bases; bases outside gene matches: 7. The CDR3 spans 16 residues. Germline V gene lookup returns CDR1 LNHDA and CDR2 SQIVND (reference sequence). The CDR3 loop is CASSTEATGAGNTIYF. DNA of the CDR3: TGTGCCAGTAGTACCGAAGCGACAGGGGCTGGAAACACCATATATTTT.

This clone occurred a few times. This sequence joins TRBV5-1 and TRBJ2-2; possible D gene TRBD2, 6 bases. The CDR3 has 18 amino acids. Germline values: CDR1 SGHRS, CDR2 YFSETQ. Trimming removed 4 bases from V and 3 bases from J, with 22 bases in between. In DNA, the CDR3 is TGCGCCAGCAGCCCTTTCCCGACTAGAGGTCGGGACACCGGGGAGCTGTTTTTT. This encodes CASSPFPTRGRDTGELFF.

This clone was found a few times. J is TRBJ1-2 and V is TRBV2; a weak D match, TRBD1 (5 bases). Germline values: CDR1 SNHLY, CDR2 FYNNEI. The germline V and J ends were trimmed by 7 bases and 7 bases, with 13 bases remaining between them. The CDR3 consists of 12 residues. The CDR3 sequence is CASNAGRSGYTF. The CDR3 region has the DNA TGTGCCAGCAACGCGGGGCGCTCTGGCTACACCTTC.

This chain joins TRBV4-1 and TRBJ1-6; 9 bases match TRBD1. Per germline, CDR1 MGHRA and CDR2 YSYEKL. With V trimmed by 0 bases and J by 8 bases, 5 bases remained unmatched. The CDR3 runs to 16 residues. CDR3 sequence (DNA): TGCGCCAGCAGCCAAGAGACGGGACAGGGATATTCACCCCTCCACTTT. Residues: CASSQETGQGYSPLHF.

The chain joins TRBV7-2 to TRBJ1-4; weak D call: TRBD1 (6 bases). CDR1 and CDR2 from the germline V gene are SGHTA and FQGNSA. Trimming removed 5 bases at V and 8 bases at J, with 15 bases between. CDR3 length equals 14 residues. The CDR3 DNA reads TGTGCCAGCAGCCGGCCCGGGGGGCGGGAAAAACTGTTTTTT. Amino acid sequence: CASSRPGGREKLFF.